This T cell receptor beta chain was captured by sequencing in a study of CD8 T cells in Susac syndrome. A quantity of roughly 0.5 to 1 ug RNA underwent reverse transcription using random hexamers. TCRdb re-derived calls from the immunoSEQ multiplex PCR reads in MiXCR, one entry per CDR3 protein. The table lists roughly 200,000 distinct CDR3 sequences, approximately 93% of them singletons. The control group consisted of healthy donors matched for age and sex. The germline V gene has CDR1 GTSNPN and CDR2 SVGIG (reference sequence). This CDR3 has 14 amino acids. Between the trimmed V and J ends, which lost 4 bases and 1 base, there was a span of 13 bases.

The V and J genes are TRBV30 and TRBJ2-5; a possible D gene is TRBD2 (6 bases). The clonotype comes from a human donor in good health. Sequences were obtained from CD4+ T cells from PBMCs. The CDR3: CAWTRGVAQETQYF. CDR3 nucleotides: TGTGCCTGGACCCGCGGGGTGGCCCAAGAGACCCAGTACTTC.